This entry features one TCR beta chain sequence. This sample was included in a study of shared clonotypes between healthy human individuals. Produced via immunoSEQ multiplex PCR; TCRdb's table is partial and in-frame only. The table has hundreds of thousands of clones, roughly 72% seen once. Germline V gives CDR1 MDHEN, CDR2 SYDVKM. The V end lost 3 bases, the J end lost 6 bases, and 18 bases lay between the germline ends. The CDR3 runs to 16 residues. The TCR sequence derives from a woman under 40 in good health. This chain connects TRBV28 to TRBJ1-5; D possibly corresponds to TRBD1 (5 bases). Specimen: memory CD4+ T cells sorted from blood. Regarding subset: CD45RA-negative fraction. For the CDR3, the DNA is TGTGCCAGCAGTTTCTTTGGGGGGGGTAGGGTTCAGCCCCAGCATTTT. Amino acid sequence: CASSFFGGGRVQPQHF. Together with reference TRBV28 and TRBJ1-5, the CDR3 gives the full variable domain: DVKVTQSSRYLVKRTGEKVFLECVQDMDHENMFWYRQDPGLGLRLIYFSYDVKMKEKGDIPEGYSVSREKKERFSLILESASTNQTSMYLCASSFFGGGRVQPQHFGDGTRLSIL.